The 14 T cell receptor beta chains given below trace back to one sample, sequenced in a study of shared clonotypes between healthy human individuals. Sequencing was performed with immunoSEQ multiplex PCR; in TCRdb, only in-frame clones are kept and a portion is missing. The sample lists around 1,900,000 clones, around 93% occurring once. Positive CCR7 selection of CD45RO-negative cells yielded the naive CD8 cells, and terminally differentiated effector memory CD45RA+ cells were excluded. Sequences were obtained from naive CD8+ T cells from PBMCs. These receptors were collected from a man younger than 30 in good health. Some clones in this sample may be carry-over from other donors' samples.

The chain combines TRBV7-9 with TRBJ1-2; TRBD1 matches 10 bases. The CDR3 runs to 16 residues. The V segment lost 5 bases and the J segment 1 base; nucleotides outside the gene matches: 7. Germline-derived CDR1 and CDR2 are SEHNR and FQNEAQ (reference sequence). CDR3 in amino acids: CASSPPGQGINYGYTF. In DNA form, the CDR3 reads TGTGCCAGCAGCCCCCCGGGACAGGGGATTAACTATGGCTACACCTTC.

This chain joins TRBV27 and TRBJ1-1; the D is unclear. This CDR3 spans 14 amino acids. CDR1 is MNHEY and CDR2 is SMNVEV in the germline V gene (reference sequence). V lost 2 bases to trimming and J lost 1 base, with 8 bases between them. The CDR3 reads CASSLGYGNTEAFF. The DNA of the CDR3 is TGTGCCAGCAGTTTAGGATATGGGAACACTGAAGCTTTCTTT.

The CDR3 region is CASRAGTENTGELFF. The CDR3 DNA is TGCGCCAGCAGGGCCGGGACAGAGAACACCGGGGAGCTGTTTTTT. This sequence joins TRBV10-1 and TRBJ2-2; 7 bases match TRBD1. Germline V gene lookup returns CDR1 WNHNN and CDR2 SYGVQD (reference sequence). Losses at the gene ends were 6 bases for V and 1 base for J; bases not matched to a gene: 5. The CDR3 contains 15 residues.

The genes are TRBV11-2 and TRBJ2-4, with TRBD1 matching 7 bases. This CDR3 contains 19 residues. Looked up from germline, CDR1 is SGHAT and CDR2 is FQNNGV. The trim removed 5 bases at V and 0 bases at J, leaving 16 bases unmatched. The CDR3: CASSTHNRGPLIAKNIQYF. The CDR3 DNA is TGTGCCAGCAGCACACACAACAGGGGCCCCCTTATAGCCAAAAACATTCAGTACTTC.

This clone was picked up a small number of times. The chain recombines TRBV29-1 with TRBJ1-2, with D hard to call. Germline CDR1 is SQVTM and CDR2 is ANQGSEA. Trimming took 6 bases from V and 4 from J, leaving 12 bases between them. The CDR3 is 12 amino acids. The CDR3 is CSVVPVLYGYTF. For the CDR3, the DNA is TGCAGCGTGGTCCCAGTGCTCTATGGCTACACCTTC.

This sequence joins TRBV5-1 and TRBJ1-1, with D possibly matching TRBD1 (5 bases). V lost 1 base and J lost 6, with 16 bases in between. The germline V gene has CDR1 SGHRS and CDR2 YFSETQ. The CDR3 totals 15 residues. In DNA form, the CDR3 reads TGCGCCAGCAGCTTGCTTAATGGGGGAAAGGCTGAAGCTTTCTTT. Translating gives CASSLLNGGKAEAFF.

The chain uses TRBV27 and TRBJ1-1; perhaps TRBD1 as D (6 bases). The CDR3 has 16 residues. Germline lookup yields CDR1 MNHEY and CDR2 SMNVEV (reference sequence). V was pared by 0 bases and J by 5 bases, with 16 bases between. CDR3 in amino acids: CASSLSRFTGITEAFF. The CDR3 region has the DNA TGTGCCAGCAGTTTATCCCGTTTCACAGGGATAACTGAAGCTTTCTTT.

This chain joins TRBV7-9 and TRBJ1-6; TRBD1 is a possible D gene (5 bases). Trimming stripped 1 base from V and 1 base from J, with 17 bases between. Germline V gene sequence: CDR1 SEHNR, CDR2 FQNEAQ (reference sequence). This CDR3 comprises 19 residues. In nucleotides, the CDR3 is TGTGCCAGCAGCTTAGGCGACGGGCCCCGGGGGTCCTATAATTCACCCCTCCACTTT. Residues: CASSLGDGPRGSYNSPLHF.

This chain connects TRBV6-4 to TRBJ1-5, with D perhaps TRBD1 (5 bases). CDR1 and CDR2 (germline): MRHNA, SNTAGT. V lost 7 bases and J lost 0, with 22 bases in between. The CDR3 is 18 amino acids. This CDR3 is CASTARAGGTDSNQPQHF. For the CDR3, the DNA is TGTGCCAGCACCGCCCGCGCGGGGGGGACCGATAGCAATCAGCCCCAGCATTTT.

The chain couples TRBV4-3 to TRBJ2-1; 7 bases are shared with TRBD1. The CDR3 is 17 amino acids. Germline V gene data show CDR1 as LGHNA and CDR2 as YSLEER. V shed 1 base and J 0 bases; nucleotides not matched to a gene: 6. CDR3 sequence (DNA): TGCGCCAGCAGCCAAGGGACAGGAGTCCTCTCCTACAATGAGCAGTTCTTC. Its translation: CASSQGTGVLSYNEQFF.

The chain is built from TRBV19 and TRBJ1-5; 11 bases are shared with TRBD1. The junction had 5 bases not matched to a gene; V was cut back by 1 base and J by 0 bases. This CDR3 has 18 residues. Looked up from germline, CDR1 is LNHDA and CDR2 is SQIVND (reference sequence). CDR3 sequence reads: CASSIGTGGFYSNQPQHF. The CDR3 DNA sequence: TGTGCCAGTAGTATAGGGACAGGGGGCTTTTATAGCAATCAGCCCCAGCATTTT.

The rearrangement joins TRBV6-1 to TRBJ1-1; D gene unclear. From germline, CDR1 is MNHNS and CDR2 SASEGT. The CDR3 contains 14 residues. V was clipped by 3 bases and J by 5 bases, with 13 bases between them. The CDR3: CASSETGKQTEAFF. The CDR3, as DNA: TGTGCCAGCAGTGAGACCGGGAAGCAAACTGAAGCTTTCTTT.

This chain connects TRBV16 to TRBJ1-2; D may be TRBD1 (5 bases). There are 14 residues in the CDR3. V lost 3 bases, J lost 4 bases, and 12 bases lay in between. Germline-derived CDR1 and CDR2 are KGHSY and FQNENV. The CDR3 DNA reads as TGTGCCAGCAGCCACCTAGTGACAGCCTATGGCTACACCTTC. Protein: CASSHLVTAYGYTF.

The chain is built from TRBV28 and TRBJ2-1; 8 bases fit TRBD2. Per germline, CDR1 MDHEN and CDR2 SYDVKM. Trimming removed 5 bases from V and 7 bases from J; junction bases left unmatched: 7. The CDR3 extends over 14 amino acids. The CDR3 here is CASSSGRSGNEQFF. CDR3 in DNA: TGTGCCAGCAGTAGCGGGAGATCGGGGAATGAGCAGTTCTTC.